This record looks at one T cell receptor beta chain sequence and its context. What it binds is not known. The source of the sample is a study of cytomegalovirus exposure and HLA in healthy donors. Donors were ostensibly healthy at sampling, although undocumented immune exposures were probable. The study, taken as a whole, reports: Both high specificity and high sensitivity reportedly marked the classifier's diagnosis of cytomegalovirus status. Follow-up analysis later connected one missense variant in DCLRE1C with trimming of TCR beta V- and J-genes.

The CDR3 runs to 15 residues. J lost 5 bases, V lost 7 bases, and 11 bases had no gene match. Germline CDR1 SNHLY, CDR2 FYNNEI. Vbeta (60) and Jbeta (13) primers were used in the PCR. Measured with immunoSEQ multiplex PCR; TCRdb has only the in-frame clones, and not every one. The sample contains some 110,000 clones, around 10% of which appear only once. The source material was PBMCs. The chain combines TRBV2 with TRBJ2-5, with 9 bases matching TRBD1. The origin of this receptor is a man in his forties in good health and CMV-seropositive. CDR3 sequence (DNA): TGTGCCAGCAACCGACCGGGACAGGGAAGGGAGACCCAGTACTTC. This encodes CASNRPGQGRETQYF.